This is a list of T cell receptor beta chains from one sample in a study of cytomegalovirus exposure and HLA in healthy donors. Libraries were prepared by immunoSEQ multiplex PCR; TCRdb keeps only in-frame clonotypes and omits some of them. Here the sample spans under 200,000 clones, around 83% being singletons. The sequenced sample consisted of PBMCs. All receptors derive from a woman between 18 and 29 years old in good health and CMV-seronegative. Each CDR3 is given without its conserved first and last residue. D genes are given only for firm matches.

D: TRBD1
V: TRBV5-6
CDR3: ASSLQTGIYGYT

D: .
V: TRBV30
CDR3: AWSTGQDTEAF

D: .
V: TRBV30
CDR3: AWRIRGSNQPQH

D: .
V: TRBV9
CDR3: ASSGTGTEAF

D: .
V: TRBV18
CDR3: ASSPFGQINQPQH

D: .
V: TRBV7-6
CDR3: ASSSGNSYEQY

D: .
V: TRBV4-2
CDR3: ASSQEVGGTEAF

D: .
V: TRBV7-9
CDR3: ASSLTVENTEAF

D: TRBD1
V: TRBV30
CDR3: AWGYYRGRTEAF

D: .
V: TRBV29-1
CDR3: SVEEGLEETQY

D: .
V: TRBV5-6
CDR3: ASSFWQGFYEQY

D: .
V: TRBV19
CDR3: ASSIDPLPNEQF

D: .
V: TRBV19
CDR3: ASSIRVLYSNQPQH

D: .
V: TRBV14
CDR3: ASSQDSVFYEQY

D: .
V: TRBV2
CDR3: ASNPDSNYGYT

D: TRBD2
V: TRBV11-3
CDR3: ASSPRLAGGVEDEQF

D: TRBD1
V: TRBV5-1
CDR3: ASLDRRAADTQY

D: TRBD1
V: TRBV28
CDR3: ASSPGDRGSGNTIY

D: .
V: TRBV9
CDR3: ASSVRGHDTGELF

D: TRBD1
V: TRBV15
CDR3: ATSSGTGFPLGELF

D: .
V: TRBV19
CDR3: ATSTGRMNTEAF

D: TRBD1
V: TRBV19
CDR3: ASSVRTGSYEQY

D: TRBD1
V: TRBV6-5
CDR3: ASSRTGGGETQY

D: .
V: TRBV4-3
CDR3: ASSPGSGGGNSPLH

D: .
V: TRBV14
CDR3: ASSREPYEQY

D: .
V: TRBV7-9
CDR3: ASSLGYRQETQY

D: .
V: TRBV28
CDR3: ASLGGVEKLF

D: .
V: TRBV11-2
CDR3: ASSSDSSGQKETQY

D: .
V: TRBV9
CDR3: ASSVGGGFGTEAF

D: .
V: TRBV29-1
CDR3: SVVTGKVYNEQF

D: .
V: TRBV6-5
CDR3: ASSYRGMRPEAF

D: .
V: TRBV6-6
CDR3: ASSPGTYPPQTQY

D: TRBD1
V: TRBV6-1
CDR3: ASSEGTGWIYGYT

D: TRBD1
V: TRBV30
CDR3: AWSSRDRGYTEAF

D: .
V: TRBV9
CDR3: ASSVEPGRGYGYT

D: TRBD1
V: TRBV5-8
CDR3: ASSRGQGGNQPQH

D: .
V: TRBV6-6
CDR3: ASTLGSETQY

D: .
V: TRBV27
CDR3: ASSLRGLYEQY

D: .
V: TRBV6-5
CDR3: ASSYSGLGGSYEQY

D: .
V: TRBV7-9
CDR3: ASSLGRVRTDTQY

D: .
V: TRBV1
CDR3: TSSQVIADSTDTQY